This T cell receptor beta chain appears in the sequencing data of a study of cytomegalovirus exposure and HLA in healthy donors. Study information: As released early, the data held some 85 million unique TCRs from HLA-typed donors.

Comments on this clone: Its specificity is not known. At the DNA level, this CDR3 is encoded by other sequences in the same sample as well.

60 Vbeta and 13 Jbeta primers were used in PCR. Profiled with immunoSEQ multiplex PCR; TCRdb holds only in-frame clones, not every one. The repertoire consists of more than 110,000 clones, with approximately 80% occurring once and the leading ten covering approximately 1.3%. The CDR3 sequence is 15 residues long. Trimming removed 5 bases at V and 1 base at J, with 12 bases between. CDR1 PRHDT and CDR2 FYEKMQ come from the germline V gene (reference sequence). Findings and caveats of the study: Presence/absence analysis assumed near-uniform sequencing depth across donors. Accounts indicate the classifier identified cytomegalovirus status with strong specificity and sensitivity. Reports state that TCR beta sequences accurately predicted most subjects' HLA-A and HLA-B alleles.

V gene TRBV13 combines with J gene TRBJ2-1; tentative D call: TRBD1 (6 bases). The sample taken for sequencing was PBMCs. The TCR originated in a male donor in good health and CMV-seropositive. CDR3 residues: CASSPPDRSYNEQFF. The CDR3 nucleotides read TGTGCCAGCAGCCCACCCGACAGGTCCTACAATGAGCAGTTCTTC.